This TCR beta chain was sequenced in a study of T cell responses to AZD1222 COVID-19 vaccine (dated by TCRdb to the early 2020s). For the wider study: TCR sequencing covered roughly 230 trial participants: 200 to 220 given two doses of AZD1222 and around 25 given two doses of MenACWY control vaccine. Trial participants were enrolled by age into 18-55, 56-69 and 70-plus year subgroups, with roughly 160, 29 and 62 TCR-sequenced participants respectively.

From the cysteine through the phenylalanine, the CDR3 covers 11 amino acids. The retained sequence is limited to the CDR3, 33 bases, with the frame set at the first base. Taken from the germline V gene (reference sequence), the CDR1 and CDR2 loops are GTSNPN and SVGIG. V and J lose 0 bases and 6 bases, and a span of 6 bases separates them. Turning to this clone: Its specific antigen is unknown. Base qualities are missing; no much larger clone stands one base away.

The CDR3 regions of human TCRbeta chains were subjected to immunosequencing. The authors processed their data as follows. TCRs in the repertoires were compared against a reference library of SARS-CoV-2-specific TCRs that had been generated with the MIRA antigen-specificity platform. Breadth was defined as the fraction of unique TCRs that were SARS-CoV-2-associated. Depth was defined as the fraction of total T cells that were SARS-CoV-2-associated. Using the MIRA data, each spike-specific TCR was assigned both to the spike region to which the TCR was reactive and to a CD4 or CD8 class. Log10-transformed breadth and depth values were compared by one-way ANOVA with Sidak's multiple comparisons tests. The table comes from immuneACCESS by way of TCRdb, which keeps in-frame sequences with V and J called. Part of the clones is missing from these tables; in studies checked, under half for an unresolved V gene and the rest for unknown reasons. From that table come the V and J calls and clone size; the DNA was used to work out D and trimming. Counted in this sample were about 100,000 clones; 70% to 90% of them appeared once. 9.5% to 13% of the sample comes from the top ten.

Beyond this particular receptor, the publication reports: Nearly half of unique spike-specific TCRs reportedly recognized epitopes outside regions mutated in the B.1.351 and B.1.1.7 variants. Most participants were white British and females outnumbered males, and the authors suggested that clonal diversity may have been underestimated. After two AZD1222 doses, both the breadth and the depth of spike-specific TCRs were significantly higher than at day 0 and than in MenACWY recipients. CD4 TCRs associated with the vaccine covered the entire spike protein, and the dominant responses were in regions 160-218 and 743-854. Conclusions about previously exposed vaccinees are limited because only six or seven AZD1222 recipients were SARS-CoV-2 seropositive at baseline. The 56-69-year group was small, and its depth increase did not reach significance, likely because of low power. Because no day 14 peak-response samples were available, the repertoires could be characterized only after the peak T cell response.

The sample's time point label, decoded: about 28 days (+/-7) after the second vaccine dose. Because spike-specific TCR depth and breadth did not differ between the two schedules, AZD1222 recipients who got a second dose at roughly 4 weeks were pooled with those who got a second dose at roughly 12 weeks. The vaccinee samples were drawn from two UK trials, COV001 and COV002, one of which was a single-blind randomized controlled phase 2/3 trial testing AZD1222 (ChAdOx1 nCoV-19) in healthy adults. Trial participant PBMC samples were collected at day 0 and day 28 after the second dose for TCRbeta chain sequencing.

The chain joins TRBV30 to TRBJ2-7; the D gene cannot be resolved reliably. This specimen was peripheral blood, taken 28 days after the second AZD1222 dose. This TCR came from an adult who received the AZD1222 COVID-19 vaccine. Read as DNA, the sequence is TGTGCCTGGAGTGTATCGAGCGAGCAGTACTTC. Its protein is CAWSVSSEQYF.